This T cell receptor (beta chain) originates from a study of T cell responses to AZD1222 COVID-19 vaccine. Findings and limits, study-wide: Nearly half of unique spike-specific TCRs reportedly avoided B.1.351 and B.1.1.7 mutated regions.

Note on this clone: Its antigen is undetermined.

The V end lost 5 bases, the J end lost 2 bases, and 12 bases lay between the germline ends. Germline CDR1 reads LGHNT; CDR2 reads FRNRAP. The CDR3 is 15 amino acids. TCRdb's table, derived via immunoSEQ multiplex PCR, lists solely in-frame clones and lacks some. Of roughly 150,000 clones in the sample, around 93% were seen once. Source: peripheral blood, taken 28 days after the second AZD1222 dose. The receptor's source is an adult who received the AZD1222 COVID-19 vaccine. This sequence joins TRBV12-5 and TRBJ1-4; no definite D call. CDR3 amino acids: CASGPGPSTNEKLFF. CDR3 nucleotide sequence: TGTGCTAGTGGTCCCGGACCGAGTACTAATGAAAAACTGTTTTTT.